Listed below are T cell receptor beta chains from one sample, sequenced in a study of cytomegalovirus exposure and HLA in healthy donors. TCRdb's table, derived via immunoSEQ multiplex PCR, lists solely in-frame clones and lacks some. The top ten hold 2% to 2.5% of the sample, which has around 170,000 clones, approximately 80% seen once. What was sequenced was PBMCs. The origin of the receptors is a man in his fifties or sixties in good health and CMV-seronegative. The CDR3 runs from the conserved cysteine through the conserved F or W. The order of the fields is J gene, CDR3 length, D gene, V gene, clone size, CDR3 DNA, CDR3 protein. A D gene is named only where the DNA matches it firmly. The listing skips clone size in some rows; elsewhere it reads once, few, many or a size class.

TRBJ2-3	15	TRBD2	TRBV5-1	-	TGCGCCAGCAGGGTAGCGGGGGGCAGTACAGATACGCAGTATTTT	CASRVAGGSTDTQYF
TRBJ2-1	13	TRBD1	TRBV6-5	-	TGTGCCAGCAGTTACGGACAGGGCAATGAGCAGTTCTTC	CASSYGQGNEQFF
TRBJ2-1	15	TRBD1	TRBV7-3	-	TGTGCCAGCAGCTGGGGACAGCCCTCCTACAATGAGCAGTTCTTC	CASSWGQPSYNEQFF
TRBJ1-1	14	-	TRBV18	few	TGTGCCAGCTCACCGGGCAGACAGAACACTGAAGCTTTCTTT	CASSPGRQNTEAFF
TRBJ2-3	12	-	TRBV29-1	-	TGCAGCGTTGCAGGATCCATGGATACGCAGTATTTT	CSVAGSMDTQYF
TRBJ1-2	14	-	TRBV6-1	-	TGTGCCACCATCCCAAATTACAGGAACTATGGCTACCCCTTC	CATIPNYRNYGYPF
TRBJ2-6	16	-	TRBV30	-	TGTGCCTGGAGTGTACGGTCAGGGACTGGGGCCAACGTCCTGACTTTC	CAWSVRSGTGANVLTF
TRBJ2-7	16	TRBD2	TRBV5-4	few	TGTGCCAGCAGCCGCGACGCAGGGACTAGTGGCAACGAGCAGTACTTC	CASSRDAGTSGNEQYF
TRBJ2-3	14	-	TRBV6-1	-	TGTGCCAGCAGGGGGGGATTTAGCACAGATACGCAGTATTTT	CASRGGFSTDTQYF
TRBJ1-2	14	-	TRBV6-5	-	TGTGCCAGCAGTTCAGGGAAATCTAACTATGGCTACACCTTC	CASSSGKSNYGYTF
TRBJ1-6	15	-	TRBV18	-	TGTGCCAGCTCACCACCGGGCCTTCGGAATTCACCCCTCCACTTT	CASSPPGLRNSPLHF
TRBJ2-7	14	TRBD1	TRBV19	-	TGTGCCAGTAGTCTCCGGGACAGGGACTACGAGCAGTACTTC	CASSLRDRDYEQYF
TRBJ2-1	12	TRBD2	TRBV30	-	TGTGCCTGGAGTGGAGGGGACGGGGGGGAGTTCTTC	CAWSGGDGGEFF
TRBJ1-1	11	-	TRBV29-1	-	TGCAGCGTAACAGCGAACACTGAAGCTTTCTTT	CSVTANTEAFF
TRBJ1-3	13	-	TRBV6-5	once	TGTGCCAGCAGTTCGAGTCCTCGGAACACCATATATTTT	CASSSSPRNTIYF
TRBJ2-3	15	TRBD1	TRBV5-1	-	TGCGCCAGCAGCTTTCAGGGGGTTCCCACAGATACGCAGTATTTT	CASSFQGVPTDTQYF
TRBJ1-3	11	-	TRBV20-1	-	TGCAGTGCTAGATCAGGAAACACCATATATTTT	CSARSGNTIYF
TRBJ1-4	17	TRBD1	TRBV6-1	-	TGTGCCAGCAGTGAAGGCCCAGGGGGCTTAGCTAATGAAAAACTGTTTTTT	CASSEGPGGLANEKLFF
TRBJ2-3	15	TRBD2	TRBV2	-	TGTGCCAGCAGAGGGACTAGCGGATTCACAGATACGCAGTATTTT	CASRGTSGFTDTQYF
TRBJ2-2	14	-	TRBV5-1	once	TGCGCCAGCGGAATACTAACTCACACCGGGGAGCTGTTTTTT	CASGILTHTGELFF
TRBJ1-1	13	-	TRBV7-2	-	TGTGCCAGCAGCCCTTCAGGGTACACTGAAGCTTTCTTT	CASSPSGYTEAFF
TRBJ1-2	15	TRBD1	TRBV5-1	once	TGCGCCAGCAGCCCATTAGGACAGGGGGCGAAAGGCTACACCTTC	CASSPLGQGAKGYTF
TRBJ2-1	15	TRBD2	TRBV18	-	TGTGCCAGCTCACCAAAAGCGGGGGGGTCGACTGAGCAGTTCTTC	CASSPKAGGSTEQFF
TRBJ1-1	13	TRBD1	TRBV13	-	TGTGCCAGCAGCTCGACAGGGGGCACTGAAGCTTTCTTT	CASSSTGGTEAFF
TRBJ1-1	12	-	TRBV30	few	TGTGCCTGGCGGCACAGTAACACTGAAGCTTTCTTT	CAWRHSNTEAFF
TRBJ1-2	13	TRBD1	TRBV5-1	-	TGCGCCAGCAGCTTGCCTGGGGACAGGAGCTACACCTTC	CASSLPGDRSYTF
TRBJ2-3	13	-	TRBV6-6	-	TGTGCCAGTAGCCCATCTTCGGTCGGTACGCAGTATTTT	CASSPSSVGTQYF
TRBJ2-5	15	-	TRBV5-5	-	TGTGCCAGCAGCTTGGCCGGGATCACGGCGGAGACCCAGTACTTC	CASSLAGITAETQYF
TRBJ1-2	13	-	TRBV5-6	-	TGTGCCAGCAGTTACAGGTCCGCTGGTGGCTACACCTTC	CASSYRSAGGYTF
TRBJ1-1	16	TRBD1	TRBV5-1	few	TGCGCCAGCAGCCCGGGGACAGGGGTCATGAACACTGAAGCTTTCTTT	CASSPGTGVMNTEAFF
TRBJ1-5	13	-	TRBV27	-	TGTGCCAGCAGTTTACGGCAGGGTCAGCCCCAGCATTTT	CASSLRQGQPQHF
TRBJ2-5	13	TRBD2	TRBV6-6	few	TGTGCCAGCAGTTTTGGCGGGAGAGAGACCCAGTACTTC	CASSFGGRETQYF
TRBJ1-3	14	-	TRBV5-1	-	TGCGCCAGCAGCCGGACAGTCTCTGGAAACACCATATATTTT	CASSRTVSGNTIYF
TRBJ2-3	15	TRBD1	TRBV6-1	-	TGTGCCAGCAGCCGAACCGGGACAGGGGGAGATACGCAGTATTTT	CASSRTGTGGDTQYF
TRBJ1-6	12	TRBD1	TRBV2	-	TGTGCCAGCAGGGGGACAGCCTCACCCCTCCACTTT	CASRGTASPLHF
TRBJ1-3	15	-	TRBV9	once	TGTGCCAGCAGCGTAGGTACTCTCTCTGGAAACACCATATATTTT	CASSVGTLSGNTIYF
TRBJ2-5	16	TRBD2	TRBV7-6	-	TGTGCCAGCAGCTTAATGGTCCCGGGAGGTGACGAGACCCAGTACTTC	CASSLMVPGGDETQYF
TRBJ2-7	13	-	TRBV6-5	-	TGTGCCAGCAGTTCCCGCCGGGGCTACGAGCAGTACTTC	CASSSRRGYEQYF
TRBJ2-3	14	TRBD2	TRBV10-2	-	TGCGCCAGCAGTAGCGGGATGGGCACAGATACGCAGTATTTT	CASSSGMGTDTQYF
TRBJ1-4	18	-	TRBV29-1	-	TGCAGCGTTGGGGGAGGGCAGGGGTCCTTCGCAACTAATGAAAAACTGTTTTTT	CSVGGGQGSFATNEKLFF
TRBJ1-1	14	-	TRBV6-5	once	TGTGCCAGCAGCCCAGCGGGGGGGAACACTGAAGCTTTCTTT	CASSPAGGNTEAFF
TRBJ2-3	15	TRBD2	TRBV7-3	-	TGTGCCAGCAGCTTAAAAGCGGGATCCGGAGATACGCAGTATTTT	CASSLKAGSGDTQYF
TRBJ2-7	15	TRBD1	TRBV9	-	TGTGCCAGCAGCGTAGACGGGACAGGGTTCGGCGAGCAGTACTTC	CASSVDGTGFGEQYF
TRBJ1-5	14	-	TRBV6-5	-	TGTGCCAGCAGTTACTCAACTAATCATCAGCCCCAGAATTTT	CASSYSTNHQPQNF
TRBJ1-2	13	-	TRBV27	-	TGTGCCAGCAGTTTTGACGGGTTCTACGGCTACACCTTC	CASSFDGFYGYTF
TRBJ2-1	12	-	TRBV7-9	-	TGTTCCAGCAGCCAAACAGGGTATGAGCAGTTCTTC	CSSSQTGYEQFF
TRBJ2-3	16	TRBD2	TRBV5-4	-	TGTGCCAGCAGCCCGGGACTAGCGGGGGGGGAAGATACGCAGTATTTT	CASSPGLAGGEDTQYF
TRBJ2-7	16	TRBD1	TRBV7-9	-	TGTGCCAGCAGGTCGGACAGGGTAGGGGCGACCTACGAGCAGTACTTC	CASRSDRVGATYEQYF
TRBJ1-1	14	-	TRBV5-1	-	TGCGCCAGCAGCTTCCAGGGGCCGAACACTGAAGCTTTCTTT	CASSFQGPNTEAFF
TRBJ2-1	15	-	TRBV29-1	-	TGCAGCGCCCGGGGAGGGGGGTCCCCCTACAATGAGCAGTTCTTC	CSARGGGSPYNEQFF
TRBJ2-7	15	TRBD1	TRBV5-6	-	TGTGCCAGCAGCTCCCTGGGACAGGGGGTGTACGAGCAGTACTTC	CASSSLGQGVYEQYF
TRBJ2-3	12	TRBD2	TRBV27	-	TGTGCCAGCTCCACTAGCGAATTTACGCAGTATTTT	CASSTSEFTQYF
TRBJ2-7	14	-	TRBV29-1	-	TGCAGCGTTGGAATAGGAGACCGACTCTACGAGCAGTACTTC	CSVGIGDRLYEQYF